The sequence of this TCR beta chain was determined in a study of control samples from healthy donors and cancer patients. Clones were sequenced by immunoSEQ multiplex PCR, and TCRdb holds only the in-frame ones, with some missing. The sample lists roughly 200,000 clones, roughly 91% seen once, with around 1.6% in the top ten. V shed 3 bases and J 1 base; nucleotides not matched to a gene: 9. The CDR3 totals 16 residues. CDR1 and CDR2 from the germline V gene are GTSNPN and SVGIG (reference sequence). The chain employs TRBV30 and TRBJ1-1; 9 bases line up with TRBD1. Sequencing input: blood. The sequence came from a man aged 18 to 35 in good health. CDR3 sequence (DNA): TGTGCCTGGAGGCTAGACAGGGGGGTAGAGAACACTGAAGCTTTCTTT. Translation: CAWRLDRGVENTEAFF.